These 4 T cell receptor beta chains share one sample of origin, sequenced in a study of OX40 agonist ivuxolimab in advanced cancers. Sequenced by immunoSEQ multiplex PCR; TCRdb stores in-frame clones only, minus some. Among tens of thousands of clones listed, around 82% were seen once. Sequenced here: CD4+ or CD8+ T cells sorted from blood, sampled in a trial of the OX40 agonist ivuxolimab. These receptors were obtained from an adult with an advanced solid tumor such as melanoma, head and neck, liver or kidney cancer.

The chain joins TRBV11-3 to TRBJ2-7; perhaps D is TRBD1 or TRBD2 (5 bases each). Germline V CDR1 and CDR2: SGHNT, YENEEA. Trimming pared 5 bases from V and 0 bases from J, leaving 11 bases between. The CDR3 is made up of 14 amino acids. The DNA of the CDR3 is TGTGCCAGCAGCCGGGCAGGGAGCTCCTACGAGCAGTACTTC. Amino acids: CASSRAGSSYEQYF.

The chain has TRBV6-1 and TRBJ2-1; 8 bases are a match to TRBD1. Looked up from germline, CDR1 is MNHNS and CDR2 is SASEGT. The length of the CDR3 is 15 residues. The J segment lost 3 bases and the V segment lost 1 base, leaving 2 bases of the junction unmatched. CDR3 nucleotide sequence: TGTGCCAGCAGTGAAGAACAGGGGGGCTACAATGAGCAGTTCTTC. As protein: CASSEEQGGYNEQFF.

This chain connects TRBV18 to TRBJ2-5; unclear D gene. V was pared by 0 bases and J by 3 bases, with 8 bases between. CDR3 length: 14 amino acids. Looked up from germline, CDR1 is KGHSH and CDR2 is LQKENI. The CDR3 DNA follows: TGTGCCAGCTCACCACCGATAGCCGAAGAGACCCAGTACTTC. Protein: CASSPPIAEETQYF.

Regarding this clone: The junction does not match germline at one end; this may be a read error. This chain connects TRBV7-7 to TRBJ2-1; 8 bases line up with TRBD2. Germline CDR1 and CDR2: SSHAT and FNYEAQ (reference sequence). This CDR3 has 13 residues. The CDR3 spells CASSPREGNEQFF. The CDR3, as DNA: TGTGCTAGCAGCCCCCGGGAGGGGAACGAGCAGTTCTTC.